This T cell receptor (beta chain) is drawn from a study of early T cells in non-severe SARS-CoV-2 infection. Germline assignment: CDR1 ENHRY and CDR2 SYGVKD. The trim removed 3 bases at V and 5 bases at J, leaving 7 bases unmatched. This CDR3 comprises 16 residues. This clonotype was recorded at least ten times. Each CDR3 protein is one row after TCRdb ran MiXCR on the 5' RACE reads. The data contain about 29,000 distinct CDR3 sequences, about 4.5% of them singletons. Input material: whole blood. The receptor was derived from an adult who was a healthcare worker with PCR-confirmed SARS-CoV-2 infection or an uninfected control (not recorded which). The genes are TRBV10-3 and TRBJ2-4; TRBD2 matches 10 bases. The CDR3: CAISEVSGGTQNIQYF. CDR3 nucleotides: TGTGCCATCAGTGAAGTTAGCGGGGGGACCCAAAACATTCAGTACTTC.